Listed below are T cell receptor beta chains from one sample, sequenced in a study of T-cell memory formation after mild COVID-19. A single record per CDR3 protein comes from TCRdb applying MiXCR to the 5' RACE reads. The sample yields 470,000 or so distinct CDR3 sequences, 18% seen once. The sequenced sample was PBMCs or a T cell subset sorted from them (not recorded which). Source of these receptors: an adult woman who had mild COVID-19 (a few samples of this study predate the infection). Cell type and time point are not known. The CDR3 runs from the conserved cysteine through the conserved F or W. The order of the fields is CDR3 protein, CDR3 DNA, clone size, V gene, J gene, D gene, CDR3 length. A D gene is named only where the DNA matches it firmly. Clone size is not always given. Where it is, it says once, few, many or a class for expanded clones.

CDR3 protein: CASSFSFDSFYGYTF
CDR3 DNA: TGTGCCAGCAGCTTCTCCTTCGACAGCTTCTATGGCTACACCTTC
clone size: NA
V gene: TRBV7-9
J gene: TRBJ1-2
D gene: NA
CDR3 length: 15

CDR3 protein: CASSLRTAGYEQYF
CDR3 DNA: TGTGCCAGCAGCTTGAGGACAGCTGGCTACGAGCAGTACTTC
clone size: NA
V gene: TRBV5-4
J gene: TRBJ2-7
D gene: NA
CDR3 length: 14

CDR3 protein: CASSLLEVAKNIQYF
CDR3 DNA: TGTGCCAGCAGCCTACTCGAGGTGGCCAAAAACATTCAGTACTTC
clone size: few
V gene: TRBV7-9
J gene: TRBJ2-4
D gene: NA
CDR3 length: 15

CDR3 protein: CASSDSDRGDFWEQFF
CDR3 DNA: TGTGCCAGCAGCGACTCGGACAGGGGGGATTTCTGGGAGCAGTTCTTC
clone size: few
V gene: TRBV13
J gene: TRBJ2-1
D gene: TRBD1
CDR3 length: 16

CDR3 protein: CASSYEANNEQFF
CDR3 DNA: TGTGCCAGCAGTTACGAGGCGAACAATGAGCAGTTCTTC
clone size: NA
V gene: TRBV6-6
J gene: TRBJ2-1
D gene: NA
CDR3 length: 13

CDR3 protein: CASSSSGTYQETQYF
CDR3 DNA: TGCGCCAGCAGCTCGTCGGGAACTTATCAAGAGACCCAGTACTTC
clone size: many
V gene: TRBV5-1
J gene: TRBJ2-5
D gene: NA
CDR3 length: 15

CDR3 protein: CASSSGSSYNEQFF
CDR3 DNA: TGTGCCAGCAGTAGCGGGAGCTCCTACAATGAGCAGTTCTTC
clone size: few
V gene: TRBV6-2/TRBV6-3
J gene: TRBJ2-1
D gene: TRBD2
CDR3 length: 14

CDR3 protein: CASSFNRVINTEAFF
CDR3 DNA: TGTGCCAGCAGTTTCAACAGGGTGATAAACACTGAAGCTTTCTTT
clone size: few
V gene: TRBV27
J gene: TRBJ1-1
D gene: NA
CDR3 length: 15

CDR3 protein: CASSHRGTGAAGELFF
CDR3 DNA: TGTGCCAGCAGCCACCGGGGGACCGGGGCGGCCGGGGAGCTGTTTTTT
clone size: NA
V gene: TRBV7-3
J gene: TRBJ2-2
D gene: NA
CDR3 length: 16

CDR3 protein: CASSLGPTNEKLFF
CDR3 DNA: TGTGCCAGCTCACTCGGGCCCACTAATGAAAAACTGTTTTTT
clone size: few
V gene: TRBV18
J gene: TRBJ1-4
D gene: NA
CDR3 length: 14

CDR3 protein: CASSLGSRGGETQYF
CDR3 DNA: TGCGCCAGCAGCTTGGGCTCCAGGGGGGGAGAGACCCAGTACTTC
clone size: NA
V gene: TRBV5-1
J gene: TRBJ2-5
D gene: NA
CDR3 length: 15

CDR3 protein: CASSDMGQGAFF
CDR3 DNA: TGTGCCAGCAGTGACATGGGACAGGGAGCTTTCTTT
clone size: NA
V gene: TRBV6-1
J gene: TRBJ1-1
D gene: TRBD1
CDR3 length: 12

CDR3 protein: CASSPRTGENTQYF
CDR3 DNA: TGTGCCAGCAGCCCCAGGACAGGGGAAAATACGCAGTATTTT
clone size: many
V gene: TRBV12-3/TRBV12-4
J gene: TRBJ2-3
D gene: TRBD1
CDR3 length: 14

CDR3 protein: CASSASLLAVQETQYF
CDR3 DNA: TGCGCCAGCAGCGCCTCTCTACTAGCGGTTCAAGAGACCCAGTACTTC
clone size: few
V gene: TRBV5-1
J gene: TRBJ2-5
D gene: TRBD2
CDR3 length: 16

CDR3 protein: CATDSGTGVLGDTQYF
CDR3 DNA: TGTGCCACCGATTCCGGGACAGGGGTCCTGGGAGATACGCAGTATTTT
clone size: NA
V gene: TRBV10-3
J gene: TRBJ2-3
D gene: TRBD1
CDR3 length: 16

CDR3 protein: CASSSQDRGSDIQYF
CDR3 DNA: TGTGCCAGCAGCTCCCAGGACAGGGGGTCGGACATTCAGTACTTC
clone size: few
V gene: TRBV7-8
J gene: TRBJ2-4
D gene: TRBD1
CDR3 length: 15

CDR3 protein: CASSMGQGEETQYF
CDR3 DNA: TGCGCCAGCAGCATGGGACAGGGAGAAGAGACCCAGTACTTC
clone size: NA
V gene: TRBV5-1
J gene: TRBJ2-5
D gene: TRBD1
CDR3 length: 14

CDR3 protein: CASRRQTNTEAFF
CDR3 DNA: TGTGCCAGTAGAAGGCAGACGAACACTGAAGCTTTCTTT
clone size: many
V gene: TRBV19
J gene: TRBJ1-1
D gene: NA
CDR3 length: 13

CDR3 protein: CATSDRNLNGYTF
CDR3 DNA: TGTGCCACCAGTGATAGGAACCTAAACGGCTACACCTTC
clone size: NA
V gene: TRBV24-1
J gene: TRBJ1-2
D gene: NA
CDR3 length: 13

CDR3 protein: CASSSTSGISYEQYF
CDR3 DNA: TGTGCCAGCAGCTCGACTAGCGGGATATCCTACGAGCAGTACTTC
clone size: few
V gene: TRBV7-2
J gene: TRBJ2-7
D gene: TRBD2
CDR3 length: 15

CDR3 protein: CASSGTGTSLSNEQFF
CDR3 DNA: TGTGCCAGTAGTGGCACCGGGACTAGCTTATCCAATGAGCAGTTCTTC
clone size: NA
V gene: TRBV19
J gene: TRBJ2-1
D gene: TRBD2
CDR3 length: 16

CDR3 protein: CASSFETPGPDTQYF
CDR3 DNA: TGCGCCAGCAGCTTTGAAACACCCGGACCAGATACGCAGTATTTT
clone size: few
V gene: TRBV5-1
J gene: TRBJ2-3
D gene: NA
CDR3 length: 15

CDR3 protein: CASSLALGSGEQFF
CDR3 DNA: TGTGCCAGCAGCTTAGCCCTAGGGTCGGGAGAGCAGTTCTTC
clone size: NA
V gene: TRBV7-6
J gene: TRBJ2-1
D gene: NA
CDR3 length: 14

CDR3 protein: CASSQGQPSNYGYTF
CDR3 DNA: TGCGCCAGCAGCCAAGGGCAGCCTTCTAACTATGGCTACACCTTC
clone size: NA
V gene: TRBV4-1
J gene: TRBJ1-2
D gene: NA
CDR3 length: 15

CDR3 protein: CASSYKAGGNEQFF
CDR3 DNA: TGTGCCAGCAGTTACAAAGCGGGAGGCAATGAGCAGTTCTTC
clone size: NA
V gene: TRBV6-2/TRBV6-3
J gene: TRBJ2-1
D gene: TRBD2
CDR3 length: 14

CDR3 protein: CASSDTRWGQNNEQFF
CDR3 DNA: TGTGCCAGCAGCGATACAAGATGGGGGCAGAACAATGAGCAGTTCTTC
clone size: NA
V gene: TRBV4-2
J gene: TRBJ2-1
D gene: NA
CDR3 length: 16

CDR3 protein: CASRDVLVASGRADYEQYF
CDR3 DNA: TGTGCCAGCAGGGACGTTTTGGTTGCTAGCGGGAGGGCCGACTACGAGCAGTACTTC
clone size: NA
V gene: TRBV6-2/TRBV6-3
J gene: TRBJ2-7
D gene: TRBD2
CDR3 length: 19

CDR3 protein: CASSPTNFQETQYF
CDR3 DNA: TGTGCCAGCTCACCGACTAACTTCCAAGAGACCCAGTACTTC
clone size: NA
V gene: TRBV18
J gene: TRBJ2-5
D gene: NA
CDR3 length: 14

CDR3 protein: CDSSPRTGGNTEAFF
CDR3 DNA: TGTGACAGCAGCCCACGGACAGGCGGCAACACTGAAGCTTTCTTT
clone size: NA
V gene: TRBV14
J gene: TRBJ1-1
D gene: TRBD1
CDR3 length: 15

CDR3 protein: CSARVGLGEATSGRNEQFF
CDR3 DNA: TGCAGTGCTAGAGTGGGCTTAGGAGAAGCTACTAGCGGGAGGAATGAGCAGTTCTTC
clone size: few
V gene: TRBV20-1
J gene: TRBJ2-1
D gene: TRBD2
CDR3 length: 19

CDR3 protein: CASSLARGPDIQYF
CDR3 DNA: TGTGCCAGCAGCTTAGCACGGGGACCGGACATTCAGTACTTC
clone size: few
V gene: TRBV7-9
J gene: TRBJ2-4
D gene: NA
CDR3 length: 14

CDR3 protein: CASTDSVGNQPQHF
CDR3 DNA: TGTGCCAGCACGGACAGCGTAGGAAATCAGCCCCAGCATTTT
clone size: once
V gene: TRBV6-1
J gene: TRBJ1-5
D gene: NA
CDR3 length: 14

CDR3 protein: CASSLLGGDAKNIQYF
CDR3 DNA: TGCGCCAGCAGCTTGTTGGGGGGGGACGCCAAAAACATTCAGTACTTC
clone size: NA
V gene: TRBV5-1
J gene: TRBJ2-4
D gene: TRBD2
CDR3 length: 16

CDR3 protein: CASSLEPGRANTEAFF
CDR3 DNA: TGTGCCAGCAGCTTAGAACCGGGACGGGCGAACACTGAAGCTTTCTTT
clone size: many
V gene: TRBV7-2
J gene: TRBJ1-1
D gene: NA
CDR3 length: 16

CDR3 protein: CASSPSRGAADTQYF
CDR3 DNA: TGTGCCAGCAGCCCATCGCGGGGGGCCGCAGATACGCAGTATTTT
clone size: few
V gene: TRBV3-1
J gene: TRBJ2-3
D gene: TRBD2
CDR3 length: 15

CDR3 protein: CASSLFQGSYEQYF
CDR3 DNA: TGTGCCAGCAGTTTATTCCAGGGTTCCTACGAGCAGTACTTC
clone size: NA
V gene: TRBV12-3/TRBV12-4
J gene: TRBJ2-7
D gene: NA
CDR3 length: 14

CDR3 protein: CASSVGRHWLYEQYF
CDR3 DNA: TGTGCCAGCAGCGTAGGGAGACACTGGCTTTACGAGCAGTACTTC
clone size: NA
V gene: TRBV9
J gene: TRBJ2-7
D gene: NA
CDR3 length: 15

CDR3 protein: CASSIGKGTEAFF
CDR3 DNA: TGTGCCAGTAGTATAGGAAAGGGAACTGAAGCTTTCTTT
clone size: NA
V gene: TRBV19
J gene: TRBJ1-1
D gene: NA
CDR3 length: 13

CDR3 protein: CSASPTGRLFDQPQHF
CDR3 DNA: TGCAGTGCTAGCCCCACGGGCCGTCTATTCGATCAGCCCCAGCATTTT
clone size: few
V gene: TRBV20-1
J gene: TRBJ1-5
D gene: NA
CDR3 length: 16

CDR3 protein: CASSPLRSGNGYTF
CDR3 DNA: TGTGCCAGCAGCCCCCTAAGGTCTGGGAATGGCTACACCTTC
clone size: NA
V gene: TRBV3-1
J gene: TRBJ1-2
D gene: NA
CDR3 length: 14

CDR3 protein: CATSPEGGAHGYTF
CDR3 DNA: TGTGCCACCAGCCCAGAGGGTGGGGCTCATGGCTACACCTTC
clone size: few
V gene: TRBV15
J gene: TRBJ1-2
D gene: NA
CDR3 length: 14

CDR3 protein: CASSTLVLAGLNEQFF
CDR3 DNA: TGTGCCAGCAGCACCTTGGTACTAGCGGGACTCAATGAGCAGTTCTTC
clone size: NA
V gene: TRBV12-3/TRBV12-4
J gene: TRBJ2-1
D gene: TRBD2
CDR3 length: 16

CDR3 protein: CASSFREGGTLTETQYF
CDR3 DNA: TGTGCCAGCAGTTTCAGAGAGGGGGGGACCTTGACAGAGACCCAGTACTTC
clone size: few
V gene: TRBV12-3/TRBV12-4
J gene: TRBJ2-5
D gene: NA
CDR3 length: 17

CDR3 protein: CATLDLNTGELFF
CDR3 DNA: TGTGCCACTTTGGACTTGAACACCGGGGAGCTGTTTTTT
clone size: NA
V gene: TRBV10-3
J gene: TRBJ2-2
D gene: NA
CDR3 length: 13

CDR3 protein: CSASGTDLAQYF
CDR3 DNA: TGCAGTGCTAGTGGGACCGATTTGGCTCAGTACTTC
clone size: few
V gene: TRBV20-1
J gene: TRBJ2-4
D gene: NA
CDR3 length: 12

CDR3 protein: CASSYSAGGGYEQYF
CDR3 DNA: TGTGCCAGCAGTTACTCGGCCGGAGGGGGCTACGAGCAGTATTTC
clone size: few
V gene: TRBV6-5
J gene: TRBJ2-7
D gene: NA
CDR3 length: 15

CDR3 protein: CASSEKIGLQGSTGELFF
CDR3 DNA: TGTGCCAGCAGCGAAAAGATAGGTCTCCAGGGGAGCACCGGGGAGCTGTTTTTT
clone size: NA
V gene: TRBV7-7
J gene: TRBJ2-2
D gene: NA
CDR3 length: 18

CDR3 protein: CSAGRGGNQPQHF
CDR3 DNA: TGCAGCGCCGGAAGGGGGGGGAATCAGCCCCAGCATTTT
clone size: many
V gene: TRBV29-1
J gene: TRBJ1-5
D gene: NA
CDR3 length: 13